The clone carrying this TCR beta chain is a singleton in its sample. This specimen belongs to a study of blood T cell repertoires in COVID-19. Study-level information: The United States, Italy and Spain supplied acute and convalescent COVID-19 samples. PBMCs, B-cell-depleted T cells, or T cells were the source of the cDNA or gDNA that made up the material.

The CDR3 is 15 amino acids. Per the germline V gene, CDR1 is MGHRA and CDR2 is YSYEKL. The trim removed 4 bases at V and 5 bases at J, leaving 10 bases unmatched. Authors' data handling: It was from reference gene primer amplification that nucleated cell counts were estimated. Sequencing was performed with immunoSEQ multiplex PCR; in TCRdb, only in-frame clones are kept and a portion is missing. That table supplies the V and J calls and clone size; D and trimming were determined from the DNA. The sample contains 55,000 to 80,000 clones, roughly nine tenths of which appear only once. J is TRBJ2-5 and V is TRBV4-1, with TRBD2 matching 7 bases. The origin of this receptor is a man aged 50 to 60 with acute or convalescent COVID-19. Material: peripheral blood. CDR3 bases: TGCGCCAGCAGCCCCCTAAGAGGGCGGGGGGAGACCCAGTACTTC. Translated, it gives CASSPLRGRGETQYF.